This T cell receptor (beta chain) was found in a study of T cells after posttransplantation cyclophosphamide. TCRdb keeps only in-frame clones here, not all; method: immunoSEQ multiplex PCR. The sample has some 20,000 clones, around 90% seen once. General study results and limits: Recipient CMV seropositivity and CMV reactivation strongly tracked TRB clonality.

A marrow graft followed busulfan-fludarabine conditioning, with cyclophosphamide on days +3 and +4. On this clone: Its specificity is unknown.

The germline gives CDR1 MNHNS, CDR2 SASEGT. V was shortened by 1 base and J by 11 bases, with 17 bases between the two germline ends. The CDR3 contains 14 residues. The V and J genes are TRBV6-1 and TRBJ2-5, with D tentatively TRBD2 (6 bases). The source is a female patient aged 35-55 years who received an allogeneic stem cell transplant from a related donor, was CMV-positive, and had no GVHD. Some T cells may be provided by the graft donor. This sample comprised PBMCs, obtained after allogeneic stem cell transplant with posttransplant cyclophosphamide. CDR3 DNA: TGTGCCAGCAGTGAAGAGGGACTGCAGTGGGAGCAGTACTTC. Residues: CASSEEGLQWEQYF.